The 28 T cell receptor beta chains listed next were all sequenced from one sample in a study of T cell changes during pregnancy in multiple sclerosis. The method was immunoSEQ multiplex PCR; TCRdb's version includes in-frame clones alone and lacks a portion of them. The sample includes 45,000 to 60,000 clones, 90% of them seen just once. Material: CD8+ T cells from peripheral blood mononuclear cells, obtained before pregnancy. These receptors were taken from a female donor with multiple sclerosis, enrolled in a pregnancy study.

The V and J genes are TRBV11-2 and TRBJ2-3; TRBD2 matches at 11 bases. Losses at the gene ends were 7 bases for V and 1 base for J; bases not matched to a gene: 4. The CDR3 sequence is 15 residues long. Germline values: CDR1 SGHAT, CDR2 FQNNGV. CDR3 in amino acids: CASIPTSGGTDTQYF. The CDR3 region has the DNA TGTGCCAGCATCCCGACTAGCGGGGGCACAGATACGCAGTATTTT.

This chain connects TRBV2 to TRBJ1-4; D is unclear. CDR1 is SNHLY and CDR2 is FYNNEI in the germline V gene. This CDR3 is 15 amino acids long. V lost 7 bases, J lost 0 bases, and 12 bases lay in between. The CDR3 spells CASKAGRATNEKLFF. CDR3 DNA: TGTGCCAGCAAGGCGGGTAGGGCAACTAATGAAAAACTGTTTTTT.

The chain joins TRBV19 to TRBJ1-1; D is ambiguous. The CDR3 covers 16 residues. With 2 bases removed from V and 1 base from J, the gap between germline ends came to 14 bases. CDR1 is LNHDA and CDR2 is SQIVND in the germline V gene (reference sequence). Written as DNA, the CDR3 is TGTGCCAGTAGTATATCTTTTTGGCGGAGGAACACTGAAGCTTTCTTT. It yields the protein CASSISFWRRNTEAFF.

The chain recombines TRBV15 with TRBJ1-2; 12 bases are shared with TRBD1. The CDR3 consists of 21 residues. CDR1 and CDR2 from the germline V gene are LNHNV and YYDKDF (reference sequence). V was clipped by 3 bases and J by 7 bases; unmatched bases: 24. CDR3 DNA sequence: TGTGCCACCAGCAGCGAGGGGACAGGGGGCGATTGGTGGTTGTGGTATGGTGGCTACACCTTC. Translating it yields CATSSEGTGGDWWLWYGGYTF. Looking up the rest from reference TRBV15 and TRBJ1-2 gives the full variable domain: DAMVIQNPRYQVTQFGKPVTLSCSQTLNHNVMYWYQQKSSQAPKLLFHYYDKDFNNEADTPDNFQSRRPNTSFCFLDIRSPGLGDTAMYLCATSSEGTGGDWWLWYGGYTFGSGTRLTVV.

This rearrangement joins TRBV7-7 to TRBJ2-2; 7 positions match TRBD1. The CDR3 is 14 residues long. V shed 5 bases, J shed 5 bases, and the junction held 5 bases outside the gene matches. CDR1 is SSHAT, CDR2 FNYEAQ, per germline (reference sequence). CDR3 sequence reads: CASSHTGVTGELFF. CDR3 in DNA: TGTGCCAGCAGCCATACAGGGGTAACCGGGGAGCTGTTTTTT.

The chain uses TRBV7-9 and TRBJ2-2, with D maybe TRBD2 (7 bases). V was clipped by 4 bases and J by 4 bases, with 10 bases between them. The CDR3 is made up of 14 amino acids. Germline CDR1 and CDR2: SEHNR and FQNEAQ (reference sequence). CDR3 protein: CASSSGGPTGELFF. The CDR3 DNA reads TGTGCCAGCAGCTCCGGGGGGCCCACCGGGGAGCTGTTTTTT.

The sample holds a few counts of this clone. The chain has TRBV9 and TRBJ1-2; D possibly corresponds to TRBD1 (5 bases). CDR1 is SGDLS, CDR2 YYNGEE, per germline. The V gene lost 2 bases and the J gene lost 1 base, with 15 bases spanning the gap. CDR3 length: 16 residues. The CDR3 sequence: CASSVGRGPFNYGYTF. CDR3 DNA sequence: TGTGCCAGCAGCGTGGGGCGGGGACCTTTTAACTATGGCTACACCTTC.

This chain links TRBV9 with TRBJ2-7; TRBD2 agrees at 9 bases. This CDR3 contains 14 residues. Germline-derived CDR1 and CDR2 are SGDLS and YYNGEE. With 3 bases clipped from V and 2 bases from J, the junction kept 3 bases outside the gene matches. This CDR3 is CASSALAGTYEQYF. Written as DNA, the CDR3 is TGTGCCAGCAGCGCTCTAGCGGGAACCTACGAGCAGTACTTC.

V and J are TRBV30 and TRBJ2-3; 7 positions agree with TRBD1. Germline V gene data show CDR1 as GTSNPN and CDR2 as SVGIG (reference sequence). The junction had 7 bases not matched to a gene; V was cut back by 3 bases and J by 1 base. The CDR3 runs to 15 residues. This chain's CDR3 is CAWSLTGARTDTQYF. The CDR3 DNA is TGTGCCTGGAGCCTCACAGGGGCCCGCACAGATACGCAGTATTTT.

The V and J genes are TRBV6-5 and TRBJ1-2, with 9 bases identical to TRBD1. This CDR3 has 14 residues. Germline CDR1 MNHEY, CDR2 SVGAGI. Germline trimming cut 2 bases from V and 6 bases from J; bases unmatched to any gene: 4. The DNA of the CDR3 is TGTGCCAGCAGTTACCTGACAGGGGGGGATGGCTACACCTTC. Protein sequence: CASSYLTGGDGYTF.

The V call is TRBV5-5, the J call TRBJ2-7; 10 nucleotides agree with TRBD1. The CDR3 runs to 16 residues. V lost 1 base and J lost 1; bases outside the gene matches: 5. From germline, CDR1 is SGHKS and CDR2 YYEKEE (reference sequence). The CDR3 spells CASSLRRQGASYEQYF. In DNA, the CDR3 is TGTGCCAGCAGCTTGAGGAGACAGGGGGCTTCCTACGAGCAGTACTTC.

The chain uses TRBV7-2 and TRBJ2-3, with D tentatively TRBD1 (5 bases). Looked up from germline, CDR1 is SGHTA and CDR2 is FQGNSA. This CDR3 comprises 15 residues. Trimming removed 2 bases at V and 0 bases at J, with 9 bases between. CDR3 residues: CASSLFDSSTDTQYF. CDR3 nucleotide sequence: TGTGCCAGCAGCTTATTTGACAGTAGCACAGATACGCAGTATTTT. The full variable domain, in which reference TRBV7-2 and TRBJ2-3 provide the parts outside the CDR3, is GAGVSQSPSNKVTEKGKDVELRCDPISGHTALYWYRQSLGQGLEFLIYFQGNSAPDKSGLPSDRFSAERTGGSVSTLTIQRTQQEDSAVYLCASSLFDSSTDTQYFGPGTRLTVL.

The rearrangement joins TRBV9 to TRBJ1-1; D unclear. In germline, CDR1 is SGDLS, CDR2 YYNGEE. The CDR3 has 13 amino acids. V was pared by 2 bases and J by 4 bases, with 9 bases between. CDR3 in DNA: TGTGCCAGCAGCGTCTCGGTAGCCACTGAAGCTTTCTTT. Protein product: CASSVSVATEAFF.

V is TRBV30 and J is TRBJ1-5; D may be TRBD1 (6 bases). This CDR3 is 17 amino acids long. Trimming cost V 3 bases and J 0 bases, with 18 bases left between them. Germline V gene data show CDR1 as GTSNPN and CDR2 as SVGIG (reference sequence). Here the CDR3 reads CAWSDRQANYSNQPQHF. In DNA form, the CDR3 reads TGTGCCTGGAGCGACCGACAGGCCAACTATAGCAATCAGCCCCAGCATTTT.

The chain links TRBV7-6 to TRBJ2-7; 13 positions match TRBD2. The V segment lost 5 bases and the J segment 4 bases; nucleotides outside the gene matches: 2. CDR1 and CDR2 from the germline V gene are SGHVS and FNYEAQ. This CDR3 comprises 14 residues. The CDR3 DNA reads TGTGCCAGCAGCACGGGACTAGCGGGGTACGAGCAGTACTTC. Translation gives CASSTGLAGYEQYF.

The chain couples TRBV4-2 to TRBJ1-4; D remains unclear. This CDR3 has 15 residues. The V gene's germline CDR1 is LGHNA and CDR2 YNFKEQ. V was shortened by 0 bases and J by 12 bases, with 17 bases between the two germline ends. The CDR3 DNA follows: TGTGCCAGCAGCCAAGATCTTGCGATTTCCGTGGAACTGTTTTTT. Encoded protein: CASSQDLAISVELFF.

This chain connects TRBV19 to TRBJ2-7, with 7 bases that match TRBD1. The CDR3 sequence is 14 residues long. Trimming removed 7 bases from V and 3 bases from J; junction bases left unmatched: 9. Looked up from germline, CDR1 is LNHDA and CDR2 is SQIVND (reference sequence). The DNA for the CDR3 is TGTGCCAGTACTTTTAGGCAGGGGGACTACGAGCAGTACTTC. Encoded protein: CASTFRQGDYEQYF.

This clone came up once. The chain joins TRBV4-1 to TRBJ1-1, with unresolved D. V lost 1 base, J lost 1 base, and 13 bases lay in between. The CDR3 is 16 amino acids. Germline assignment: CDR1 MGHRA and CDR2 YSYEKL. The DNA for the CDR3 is TGCGCCAGCAGCCAAGTTTACGGACTCGAGAACACTGAAGCTTTCTTT. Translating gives CASSQVYGLENTEAFF.

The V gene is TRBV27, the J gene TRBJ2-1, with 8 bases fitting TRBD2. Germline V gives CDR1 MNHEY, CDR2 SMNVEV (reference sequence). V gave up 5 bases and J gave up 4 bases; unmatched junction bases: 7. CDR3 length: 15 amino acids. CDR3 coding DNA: TGTGCCAGCAGTCCCTATAGCGGGGTGTACAATGAGCAGTTCTTC. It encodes CASSPYSGVYNEQFF.

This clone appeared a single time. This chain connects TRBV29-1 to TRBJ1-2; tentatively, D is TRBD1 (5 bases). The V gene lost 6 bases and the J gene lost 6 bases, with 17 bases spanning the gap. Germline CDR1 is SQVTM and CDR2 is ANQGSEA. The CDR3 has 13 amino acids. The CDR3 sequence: CSVPTGTVDGYTF. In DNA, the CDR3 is TGCAGCGTCCCTACGGGGACTGTGGATGGCTACACCTTC.

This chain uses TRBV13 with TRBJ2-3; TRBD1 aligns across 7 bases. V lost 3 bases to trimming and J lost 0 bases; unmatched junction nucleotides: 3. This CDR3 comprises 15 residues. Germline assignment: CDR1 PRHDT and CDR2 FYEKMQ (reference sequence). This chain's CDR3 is CASSFTGVSTDTQYF. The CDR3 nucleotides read TGTGCCAGCAGCTTCACAGGGGTGAGCACAGATACGCAGTATTTT. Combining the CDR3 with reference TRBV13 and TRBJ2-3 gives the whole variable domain AAGVIQSPRHLIKEKRETATLKCYPIPRHDTVYWYQQGPGQDPQFLISFYEKMQSDKGSIPDRFSAQQFSDYHSELNMSSLELGDSALYFCASSFTGVSTDTQYFGPGTRLTVL.

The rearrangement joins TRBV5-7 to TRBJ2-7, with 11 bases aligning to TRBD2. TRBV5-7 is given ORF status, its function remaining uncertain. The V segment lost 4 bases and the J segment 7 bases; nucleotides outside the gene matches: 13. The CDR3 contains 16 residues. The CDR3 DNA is TGTGCCAGCAGCCCGACCGGGACTAGCGGCTACATAGAGCAGTACTTC. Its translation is CASSPTGTSGYIEQYF.

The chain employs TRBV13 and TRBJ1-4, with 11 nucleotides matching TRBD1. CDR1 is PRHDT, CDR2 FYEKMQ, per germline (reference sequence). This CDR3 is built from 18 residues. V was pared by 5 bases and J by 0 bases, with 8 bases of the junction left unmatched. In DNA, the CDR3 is TGTGCCAGCAGCCCGAGGACAGGGGGCTCCTCAACTAATGAAAAACTGTTTTTT. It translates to CASSPRTGGSSTNEKLFF.

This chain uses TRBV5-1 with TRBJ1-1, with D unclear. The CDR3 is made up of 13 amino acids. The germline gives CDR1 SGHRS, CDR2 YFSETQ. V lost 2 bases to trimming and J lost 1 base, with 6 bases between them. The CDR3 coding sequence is TGCGCCAGCAGCTTAACACCGAACACTGAAGCTTTCTTT. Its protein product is CASSLTPNTEAFF.

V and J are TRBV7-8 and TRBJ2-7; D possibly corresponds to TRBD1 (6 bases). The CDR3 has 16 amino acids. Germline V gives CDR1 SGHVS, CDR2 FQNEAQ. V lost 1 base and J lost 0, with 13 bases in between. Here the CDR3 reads CASSLVFGQTSYEQYF. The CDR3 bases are TGTGCCAGCAGCTTAGTTTTCGGACAGACCTCCTACGAGCAGTACTTC.

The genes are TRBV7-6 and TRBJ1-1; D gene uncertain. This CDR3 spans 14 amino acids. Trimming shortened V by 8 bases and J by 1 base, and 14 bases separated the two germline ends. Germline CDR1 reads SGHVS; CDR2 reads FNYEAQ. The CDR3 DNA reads TGTGCCAGCCTCTCCGGCGGAGGGAACACTGAAGCTTTCTTT. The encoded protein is CASLSGGGNTEAFF.

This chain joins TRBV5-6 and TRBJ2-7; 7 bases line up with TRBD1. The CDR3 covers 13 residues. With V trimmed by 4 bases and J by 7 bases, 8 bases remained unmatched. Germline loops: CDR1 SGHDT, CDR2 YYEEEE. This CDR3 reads CASSQRQGNEQYF. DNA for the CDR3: TGTGCCAGCAGCCAACGACAGGGTAATGAGCAGTACTTC.

The CDR3 here is CASSGGGVGEQFF. CDR3 DNA: TGTGCCAGCAGCGGGGGGGGCGTCGGTGAGCAGTTCTTC. The chain combines TRBV6-5 with TRBJ2-1, with 8 bases fitting TRBD2. This CDR3 is 13 amino acids long. V was pared by 6 bases and J by 9 bases, with 7 bases of the junction left unmatched. The germline gives CDR1 MNHEY, CDR2 SVGAGI.